Listed here are 25 T cell receptor beta chains from one sample, sequenced in a study of cytomegalovirus exposure and HLA in healthy donors. The PCR used 60 Vbeta and 13 Jbeta primers. Data came from immunoSEQ multiplex PCR; TCRdb stores just in-frame clones and leaves some out. Of approximately 160,000 clones listed, more than 65% were seen once; the top ten hold less than 3.5%. The sequencing sample was made of PBMCs. The receptors stem from a woman aged 40 to 55 in good health and CMV-seropositive.

This clone showed up just a few times. The V gene is TRBV29-1, the J gene TRBJ1-1, with TRBD1 matching 10 bases. The CDR3 length is 13 residues. In germline, CDR1 is SQVTM, CDR2 ANQGSEA. V trimming: 4 bases; J trimming: 1 base; junction bases outside the gene matches: 0. CDR3 sequence reads: CSVGDRGNTEAFF. In DNA form, the CDR3 reads TGCAGCGTTGGGGACAGGGGGAACACTGAAGCTTTCTTT.

The V call is TRBV7-2, the J call TRBJ2-1; 13 bases map to TRBD2. J lost 8 bases, V lost 0 bases, and 4 bases had no gene match. Germline CDR1 and CDR2: SGHTA and FQGNSA. The CDR3 consists of 16 residues. The CDR3 sequence: CASSLAGTSGVDEQFF. The CDR3 DNA is TGTGCCAGCAGCTTAGCCGGGACTAGCGGGGTGGATGAGCAGTTCTTC.

This clone appeared a few times. This sequence joins TRBV7-2 and TRBJ2-5, with a weak D call TRBD2 (6 bases). This CDR3 is 16 amino acids long. Germline assignment: CDR1 SGHTA and CDR2 FQGNSA. Trimming removed 5 bases from V and 4 bases from J, with 20 bases in between. The CDR3 loop is CASSPSGGKWLETQYF. For the CDR3, the DNA is TGTGCCAGCAGCCCGTCGGGCGGGAAATGGTTAGAGACCCAGTACTTC.

The chain carries TRBV6-5 and TRBJ2-2, with 12 bases that match TRBD1. The germline V gene encodes CDR1 MNHEY and CDR2 SVGAGI. The V segment lost 6 bases and the J segment 4 bases; nucleotides outside the gene matches: 3. The CDR3 runs 15 residues. DNA of the CDR3: TGTGCCAGCAGGGGACAGGGGGCAGGCACCGGGGAGCTGTTTTTT. Amino acid sequence: CASRGQGAGTGELFF.

The CDR3 nucleotides are TGTGCCAGCAGCTTAGTAGCAGTTACTTCACCCCTCCACTTT. It translates to CASSLVAVTSPLHF. This rearrangement joins TRBV7-2 to TRBJ1-6; D uncertain. The CDR3 loop spans 14 amino acids. Germline assignment: CDR1 SGHTA and CDR2 FQGNSA. V lost 1 base to trimming and J lost 9 bases, with 10 bases between them. The variable domain in full, completed from reference TRBV7-2 and TRBJ1-6, reads GAGVSQSPSNKVTEKGKDVELRCDPISGHTALYWYRQSLGQGLEFLIYFQGNSAPDKSGLPSDRFSAERTGGSVSTLTIQRTQQEDSAVYLCASSLVAVTSPLHFGNGTRLTVT.

J is TRBJ1-2 and V is TRBV14; no reliable D call. This CDR3 comprises 13 residues. Germline V gene data show CDR1 as SGHDN and CDR2 as FVKESK. The V gene lost 2 bases and the J gene lost 4 bases, with 8 bases spanning the gap. CDR3 in amino acids: CASSQRAVYGYTF. CDR3 in DNA: TGTGCCAGCAGCCAAAGAGCGGTCTATGGCTACACCTTC.

V gene TRBV18 combines with J gene TRBJ2-4, with D tentatively TRBD2 (6 bases). Trimming shortened V by 3 bases and J by 9 bases, and 12 bases separated the two germline ends. Germline V gene lookup returns CDR1 KGHSH and CDR2 LQKENI. The CDR3 has 13 amino acids. CDR3 nucleotide sequence: TGTGCCAGCTCACCCTCGGACGGGGGCATTCAGTACTTC. This codes for CASSPSDGGIQYF.

The CDR3 protein is CASSLEGAAGELFF. As DNA, the CDR3 is TGCGCCAGCAGCTTGGAAGGGGCGGCCGGGGAGCTGTTTTTT. V and J are TRBV5-1 and TRBJ2-2; maybe TRBD1 (5 bases). V was shortened by 0 bases and J by 6 bases, with 9 bases between the two germline ends. The CDR3 has 14 amino acids. In germline, CDR1 is SGHRS, CDR2 YFSETQ.

This clone has just a few counts. The chain couples TRBV4-1 to TRBJ1-3; unclear D gene. The germline V gene encodes CDR1 MGHRA and CDR2 YSYEKL. CDR3 length: 14 amino acids. The V and J ends lost 0 bases and 0 bases respectively, with 3 bases between them. CDR3 nucleotide sequence: TGCGCCAGCAGCCAAGAAGCCTCTGGAAACACCATATATTTT. Its protein is CASSQEASGNTIYF.

The rearrangement joins TRBV21-1 to TRBJ1-1; no DNA check was done on the table's D call, TRBD1. TRBV21-1 counts as a pseudogene. This CDR3 spans 17 amino acids. Here the CDR3 DNA reads TGTGCCAGCAGCAAGCTTTACAGGGCTTTTAGTGACACTGAAGCTTTCTTT. Protein sequence: CASSKLYRAFSDTEAFF.

As DNA, the CDR3 is TGTGCCAGCAGTCACTACGAGCAGTACTTC. Translated, it gives CASSHYEQYF. The chain employs TRBV5-4 and TRBJ2-7; D gene uncertain. Per germline, CDR1 SGHNT and CDR2 YYREEE (reference sequence). The CDR3 is made up of 10 amino acids. V dropped 5 bases and J dropped 3 bases, with 3 bases sitting between them.

This clone was picked up a small number of times. This sequence joins TRBV7-2 and TRBJ2-7; 8 nucleotides align to TRBD2. Germline values: CDR1 SGHTA, CDR2 FQGNSA. The CDR3 has 14 residues. V lost 1 base, J lost 7 bases, and 6 bases stayed unmatched. The CDR3 DNA reads as TGTGCCAGCAGCTTAGTCGGCCAGCGGGGGGAGCAGTACTTC. It specifies CASSLVGQRGEQYF.

The V call is TRBV10-1, the J call TRBJ2-2, with TRBD1 matching over 8 bases. The V gene's germline CDR1 is WNHNN and CDR2 SYGVQD (reference sequence). The CDR3 loop spans 15 amino acids. The J segment lost 3 bases and the V segment lost 3 bases, leaving 3 bases of the junction unmatched. The DNA for the CDR3 is TGCGCCAGCAGTGATGCAGGGGGCGACACCGGGGAGCTGTTTTTT. It specifies CASSDAGGDTGELFF.

This clone appeared a few times. The J gene is TRBJ2-2, the V gene TRBV19, with 8 bases fitting TRBD1. CDR3 size: 15 residues. J was trimmed by 7 bases and V by 3 bases; bases with no gene match: 7. The V gene's germline CDR1 is LNHDA and CDR2 SQIVND (reference sequence). The CDR3 nucleotides read TGTGCCAGTAGTATTGGGACAGGAAGGGGCGGGGAGCTGTTTTTT. As protein: CASSIGTGRGGELFF.

The chain combines TRBV5-4 with TRBJ2-1; 10 nucleotides match TRBD2. Germline assignment: CDR1 SGHNT and CDR2 YYREEE (reference sequence). J lost 4 bases, V lost 4 bases, and 5 bases had no gene match. CDR3 length: 15 residues. CDR3 loop: CASSRRTSGYNEQFF. CDR3 nucleotide sequence: TGTGCCAGCAGCCGCCGGACTAGCGGATACAATGAGCAGTTCTTC.

V gene TRBV28 combines with J gene TRBJ1-1; D is possibly TRBD1 (5 bases). The length of the CDR3 is 15 residues. CDR1 MDHEN and CDR2 SYDVKM come from the germline V gene. With 6 bases removed from V and 7 bases from J, the gap between germline ends came to 21 bases. The CDR3 loop reads CASSVPGLGQFEAFF. Here the CDR3 DNA reads TGTGCCAGCAGCGTACCCGGTTTGGGGCAATTTGAAGCTTTCTTT.

The chain has TRBV18 and TRBJ2-1, with 14 bases aligning to TRBD2. Germline V CDR1 and CDR2: KGHSH, LQKENI. V lost 5 bases and J lost 1; bases outside the gene matches: 7. This CDR3 spans 18 amino acids. The CDR3 DNA sequence: TGTGCCAGCTCAAGGACTAGCGGGAGGAGTAATTCCTACAATGAGCAGTTCTTC. It codes for CASSRTSGRSNSYNEQFF.

CDR3 region: CASSSPTGLYGYTF. The CDR3 DNA reads TGTGCCAGCAGTTCTCCGACAGGACTCTATGGCTACACCTTC. The chain has TRBV28 and TRBJ1-2; maybe TRBD1 (6 bases). The CDR3 covers 14 residues. Germline V lookup: CDR1 MDHEN, CDR2 SYDVKM. The ends were cut back, 4 bases at V and 4 bases at J, with 13 bases in the middle.

The V gene is TRBV5-1, the J gene TRBJ2-7; weak D call: TRBD2 (7 bases). The V end was cut by 0 bases, the J end by 0 bases, with 10 bases between. This CDR3 region has 15 residues. Germline V CDR1 and CDR2: SGHRS, YFSETQ. CDR3 nucleotides: TGCGCCAGCAGCTTGGGGGGGGGCAACTCCTACGAGCAGTACTTC. Encoded protein: CASSLGGGNSYEQYF. Based on the CDR3 plus reference TRBV5-1 and TRBJ2-7, the full variable domain is KAGVTQTPRYLIKTRGQQVTLSCSPISGHRSVSWYQQTPGQGLQFLFEYFSETQRNKGNFPGRFSGRQFSNSRSEMNVSTLELGDSALYLCASSLGGGNSYEQYFGPGTRLTVT.

This chain joins TRBV27 and TRBJ2-3, with a tentative D call TRBD1 (6 bases). This CDR3 region has 15 residues. Deletions cut 6 bases from V and 0 bases from J, with 13 bases between. The germline CDR1 and CDR2 sequences are MNHEY and SMNVEV (reference sequence). CDR3 sequence reads: CASRYRAPSTDTQYF. DNA for the CDR3: TGTGCCAGCAGGTACAGGGCCCCTAGCACAGATACGCAGTATTTT.

V and J are TRBV4-3 and TRBJ2-6; 10 nucleotides align to TRBD2. The V gene's germline CDR1 is LGHNA and CDR2 YSLEER. The CDR3 totals 21 residues. V dropped 1 base and J dropped 2; count of bases not matched to a gene: 14. CDR3 DNA sequence: TGCGCCAGCAGCCAAGTCCCATTAGGAACCGGACTAGCGGCTGGGGCCAACGTCCTGACTTTC. Encoded protein: CASSQVPLGTGLAAGANVLTF.

V usage is TRBV27 and J usage is TRBJ1-2, with D possibly TRBD1 on 6 matching bases. The CDR3 totals 12 residues. With 8 bases removed from V and 6 bases from J, the gap between germline ends came to 13 bases. Per the germline V gene, CDR1 is MNHEY and CDR2 is SMNVEV (reference sequence). The CDR3, as DNA: TGTGCCAGCGGGACAATTTGGGATGGCTACACCTTC. Translation gives CASGTIWDGYTF.

This clone appeared a single time. V gene TRBV5-4 combines with J gene TRBJ1-2, with 10 bases fitting TRBD1. The V gene end was trimmed by 0 bases and the J gene end by 8 bases; junction bases not matched to a gene: 7. The germline V gene has CDR1 SGHNT and CDR2 YYREEE (reference sequence). CDR3 length: 15 amino acids. The CDR3 nucleotides read TGTGCCAGCAGCTTGGATTGGGACAGGGGCGAGGGCTACACCTTC. Translation gives CASSLDWDRGEGYTF.

The chain links TRBV29-1 to TRBJ2-1, with D maybe TRBD2 (6 bases). The CDR3 totals 15 residues. V was clipped by 6 bases and J by 4 bases, with 19 bases between them. CDR1 is SQVTM, CDR2 ANQGSEA, per germline. CDR3 nucleotide sequence: TGCAGCGTCCTAGGACACGCCGGGGGTTACAATGAGCAGTTCTTC. Residues: CSVLGHAGGYNEQFF.

This clone has more than one count but fewer than ten. The V and J genes are TRBV7-9 and TRBJ1-6; 9 bases match TRBD1. Germline-derived CDR1 and CDR2 are SEHNR and FQNEAQ (reference sequence). The V gene end was trimmed by 6 bases and the J gene end by 7 bases; junction bases not matched to a gene: 7. The CDR3 totals 15 residues. CDR3 sequence (DNA): TGTGCCAGCAGTTCGTCGACAGGGGGGAATTCACCCCTCCACTTT. It encodes CASSSSTGGNSPLHF.